Listed below are T cell receptor beta chains from one sample, sequenced in a study of cytomegalovirus exposure and HLA in healthy donors. Assay used: immunoSEQ multiplex PCR; TCRdb lists only in-frame clones, some missing. The repertoire holds about 93,000 clones, with approximately 80% as singletons. The sample was PBMCs. These receptors came from a man aged 50-59 years in good health and CMV-seronegative. CDR3s include the opening cysteine and the closing phenylalanine or tryptophan. The order of the fields is V gene, D gene, J gene, clone size, CDR3 DNA, CDR3 protein. A D gene is named only where the DNA matches it firmly. The size field is filled for only some rows; it gives once, few, many or a size class.

TRBV28	TRBD1	TRBJ1-2	-	TGTGCCAGCCAGGACAGGGGATATGGCTACACCTTC	CASQDRGYGYTF
TRBV6-5	-	TRBJ1-1	-	TGTGCCAGCAGTTGGGGACAAAACACTGAAGCTTTCTTT	CASSWGQNTEAFF
TRBV18	TRBD1	TRBJ1-2	once	TGTGCCAGCTCTCTACAGGGGTTGGACTATGGCTACACCTTC	CASSLQGLDYGYTF
TRBV2	-	TRBJ1-5	-	TGTGCCAGCACCCCGGATGCGGGGAGCAATCAGCCCCAGCATTTT	CASTPDAGSNQPQHF
TRBV2	-	TRBJ1-1	-	TGTGCCAGCAGTACTCAGACAGGGAACACTGAAGCTTTCTTT	CASSTQTGNTEAFF
TRBV2	-	TRBJ2-1	-	TGTGCCAGCACGACTAGTTATGAGCAGTTCTTC	CASTTSYEQFF
TRBV28	-	TRBJ2-6	-	TGTGCCAGCATACAGGGTGGTGGGGCCAACGTCCTGACTTTC	CASIQGGGANVLTF
TRBV10-2	TRBD1	TRBJ2-7	many	TGCGCCAGCAGCGGGACAGGGCATCGCGAGCAGTACTTC	CASSGTGHREQYF
TRBV19	TRBD1	TRBJ1-5	-	TGTGCCAGTAGTCCAAGGTCCGGACAGGTATGGAATCAGCCCCAGCATTTT	CASSPRSGQVWNQPQHF
TRBV19	-	TRBJ1-5	-	TGTGCCAGTAGTATCAGGTGGGCCAATCAGCCCCAGCATTTT	CASSIRWANQPQHF
TRBV5-4	TRBD2	TRBJ2-3	-	TGTGCCAGCAGCCCGTCGGGAGGGACCGGCACAGATACGCAGTATTTT	CASSPSGGTGTDTQYF
TRBV27	-	TRBJ1-1	few	TGTGCCAGCAGTAAGGGGGACACTGAAGCTTTCTTT	CASSKGDTEAFF
TRBV5-1	TRBD1	TRBJ1-5	-	TGCGCCAGCAGCGAAGGGGGACAGGACCATCAGCCCCAGCATTTT	CASSEGGQDHQPQHF